The rows below give T cell receptor beta chains drawn from one sample of a study of response to subunit inactivated influenza vaccine. TCRdb re-derived calls from the RT-PCR reads in MiXCR, one entry per CDR3 protein. This table holds about 780,000 distinct CDR3 sequences, approximately 18% found once. This material consisted of PBMCs from blood, taken around 5 days after vaccination. The receptors stem from a man over 45 who received an inactivated influenza vaccine. The CDR3 runs from the conserved cysteine through the conserved F or W. The order of the fields is D gene, clone size, J gene, V gene, CDR3 DNA, CDR3 protein. D genes are given only for firm matches. Some rows have no size entry. The others give once, few or many, or a class for an expanded clone.

NA,few,TRBJ1-4,TRBV7-2,TGTGCCAGCAGCTTAGGAGCCAGCGAAAAACTGTTTTTT,CASSLGASEKLFF
TRBD1,once,TRBJ2-5,TRBV5-6,TGTGCCAGCAGCTTGGTGGCCGGGACAGAAGAGACCCAGTACTTC,CASSLVAGTEETQYF
NA,NA,TRBJ2-1,TRBV5-4,TGTGCCAGCAGCCGCTCCAGCAATGAGCAGTTCTTC,CASSRSSNEQFF
TRBD1,few,TRBJ1-1,TRBV11-2,TGTGCCAGCAGCTTAGGTCTGGGACAGGGAAGCACTGAAGCTTTCTTT,CASSLGLGQGSTEAFF
NA,many,TRBJ2-1,TRBV29-1,TGCAGCGTTGAGGCAGCCTACAATGAGCAGTTCTTC,CSVEAAYNEQFF
TRBD2,NA,TRBJ2-1,TRBV7-9,TGTGCCAGCACCGTGACTAGCGGGAGTGACAATGAGCAGTTCTTC,CASTVTSGSDNEQFF
NA,NA,TRBJ2-7,TRBV7-9,TGTGCCAGCAGCTTAGATCGAGGGCTAGCGTACCCCTACGAGCAGTACTTC,CASSLDRGLAYPYEQYF
NA,many,TRBJ2-3,TRBV24-1,TGTGCCACCAGTGGTCAAGATACGCAGTATTTT,CATSGQDTQYF
NA,NA,TRBJ1-5,TRBV20-1,TGCAGTGCTGCCCCCCCCGGGGCGGGGAGCAATCAGCCCCAGCATTTT,CSAAPPGAGSNQPQHF
TRBD1,few,TRBJ2-7,TRBV4-2,TGTGCCAGCAGCCAACCGGGACAGAGCTCCTACGAGCAGTACTTC,CASSQPGQSSYEQYF
NA,few,TRBJ2-2,TRBV5-1,TGCGCCAGCAGCCCCGATAGGGACACCGGGGAGCTGTTTTTT,CASSPDRDTGELFF
TRBD1,NA,TRBJ2-5,TRBV20-1,TGCAGTGGCAGGGACAGCTTACAAGAGACCCAGTACTTC,CSGRDSLQETQYF
NA,NA,TRBJ2-1,TRBV21-1,TGTGCCAGCAGCAGCCGTTCCGGGCCCCCGTTCGTATCCTACAATGAGCAGTTCTTC,CASSSRSGPPFVSYNEQFF
NA,NA,TRBJ1-4,TRBV5-1,TGCGCCAGCAGCTTGGGCAGGGTGGCCGAAAAACTGTTTTTT,CASSLGRVAEKLFF
TRBD2,NA,TRBJ2-3,TRBV29-1,TGCAGCGTTGGATCGGGACTATACACAGATACGCAGTATTTT,CSVGSGLYTDTQYF
NA,few,TRBJ2-3,TRBV12-3/TRBV12-4,TGTGCCAGCAGTTTAGTTAGCGGTACAGATACGCAGTATTTT,CASSLVSGTDTQYF
NA,NA,TRBJ2-7,TRBV6-5,TGTGCCAGCAGTTACACCCTGACTAGCTCCTACGAGCAGTACTTC,CASSYTLTSSYEQYF
NA,few,TRBJ2-1,TRBV3-1,TGTGCCAGCAGCCCCTCCATGAACCACAATGAGCAGTTCTTC,CASSPSMNHNEQFF
TRBD2,NA,TRBJ2-7,TRBV4-2,TGTGCCAGCAGCCCCGGGACTAGCGGGAGGGCGGGAGAGCAGTACTTC,CASSPGTSGRAGEQYF
NA,few,TRBJ1-2,TRBV5-5,TGTGCCAGCAGCCCGGCCTCCTCCTTCAACTATGGCTACACCTTC,CASSPASSFNYGYTF